This TCR beta chain appears in the sequencing data of a study of shared clonotypes between healthy human individuals. At the level of the study: Researchers drew samples from a couple of women and three men aged 18 to 49. The study, taken as a whole, reports: Naive CD4 clonotypes overlapped across a handful of donors at approximately 5.3%. Naive subsets typically showed greater estimated richness than memory subsets.

About this clone itself: Antigen: not known.

The table came from immunoSEQ multiplex PCR; TCRdb's copy has only in-frame clones and leaves some out. The sample yields roughly 2,500,000 clones, 93% seen once. Sequenced sample: naive CD4+ T cells from PBMCs. Subset described: CD45RA+ positively selected. The source of this sequence is a young man in good health. Some clones in this sample may be carry-over from other donors' samples.

The CDR3 is CASSPTGRGSYTEAFF. For the CDR3, the DNA is TGCGCCAGCAGCCCGACGGGCAGGGGCTCTTACACTGAAGCTTTCTTT. The chain joins TRBV4-3 to TRBJ1-1; D perhaps matches TRBD1 (6 bases). Trimming cost V 4 bases and J 3 bases, with 18 bases left between them. CDR3 size: 16 residues. Germline CDR1 LGHNA, CDR2 YSLEER.